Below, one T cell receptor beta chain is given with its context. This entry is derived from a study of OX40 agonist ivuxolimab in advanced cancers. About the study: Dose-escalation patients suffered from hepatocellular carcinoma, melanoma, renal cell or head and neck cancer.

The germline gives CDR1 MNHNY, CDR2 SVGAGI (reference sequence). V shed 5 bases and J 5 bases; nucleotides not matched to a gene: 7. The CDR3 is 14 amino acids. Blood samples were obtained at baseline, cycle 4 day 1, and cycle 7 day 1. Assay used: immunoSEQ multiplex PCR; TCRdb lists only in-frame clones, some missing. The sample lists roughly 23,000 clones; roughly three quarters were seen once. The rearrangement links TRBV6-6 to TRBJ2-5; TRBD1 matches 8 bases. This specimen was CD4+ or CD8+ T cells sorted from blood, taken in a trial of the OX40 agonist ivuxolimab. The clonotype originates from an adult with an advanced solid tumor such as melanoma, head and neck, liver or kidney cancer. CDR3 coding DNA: TGTGCCAGCAGTGTTGGGACAGGAAGGGAGACCCAGTACTTC. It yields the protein CASSVGTGRETQYF.